The entry that follows covers one T cell receptor beta chain sequence. Its matching antigen is unknown. This entry is derived from a study of graft-versus-host responses after intestinal transplantation. Overall study context: All of the recipients had induction that used anti-thymocyte globulin, then tacrolimus and steroids for approximately 3 years.

The study, taken as a whole, reports: Present in recipient marrow, GvH clones included some that appeared first in ileum or blood. Early after transplant, HvG clones declined as circulating GvH clones peaked.

The CDR3 contains 16 residues. Trimming took off 5 bases at V and 2 bases at J, with 19 bases between the two ends. The V gene's germline CDR1 is SGHTA and CDR2 FQGTGA. The protocol was immunoSEQ multiplex PCR, while the TCRdb copy is restricted to in-frame clones and leaves out a portion. The sample has about 120,000 clones, 90% to 95% seen once. The source of this sequence is a human donor who received an intestinal transplant. The sequenced sample was unstimulated CD4+ T cells sorted from spleen or lymph node cells, obtained before intestinal transplant. V and J are TRBV7-3 and TRBJ2-7; tentatively, D is TRBD1 or TRBD2 (6 bases each). CDR3 sequence (DNA): TGTGCCAGCAGCCCTAATGGGGGGCCCCAGGCCTACGAGCAGTACTTC. Protein: CASSPNGGPQAYEQYF.